This is a list of T cell receptor beta chains from one sample in a study of post-analysis software for immune sequencing data. TCRdb fed the PCR reads into MiXCR, producing one record per CDR3 protein. The sample carries about 400,000 distinct CDR3 sequences, around 33% recorded once. Sequenced sample: blood. These receptors came from a girl between 5 and 17 years old with multiple sclerosis. The CDR3 runs from the conserved cysteine through the conserved F or W.

length,J,V,CDR3
13,TRBJ2-7,TRBV29-1,CSVDGDGSYEQYF
14,TRBJ2-7,TRBV5-1,CASSLGDRVYEQYF
13,TRBJ2-5,TRBV29-1,CSVDSRGRETQYF
15,TRBJ1-1,TRBV29-1,CSAPDPGHLNTEAFF
13,TRBJ2-5,TRBV11-2,CASSFLKRETQYF
12,TRBJ2-4,TRBV28,CATLTNTNEQYF
17,TRBJ1-1,TRBV9,CASSVGRGGTKNTEAFF
14,TRBJ2-4,TRBV12-3/TRBV12-4,CASRRGAGGDIQYF
15,TRBJ2-7,TRBV5-1,CASSPHRTATYEQYF
15,TRBJ2-5,TRBV7-2,CASSPMMGPGETQYF
12,TRBJ2-5,TRBV5-8,CASSFPGAKRYF
15,TRBJ2-1,TRBV7-2,CASSFRQVSYNEQFF
13,TRBJ2-7,TRBV29-1,CSVDRGDSDEQYF
14,TRBJ2-5,TRBV29-1,CSVTGTPFQETQYF
18,TRBJ2-3,TRBV6-1,CASSEASLAVTFTDTQYF
14,TRBJ2-1,TRBV19,CASSPGTAPVGQFF
18,.,TRBV7-2,CASSLVGTGGGNLYEQYF
15,TRBJ1-5,TRBV6-5,CASSLDPDPKYPQHF
14,TRBJ1-5,TRBV12-3/TRBV12-4,CASSFGTGNQPQHF
12,TRBJ2-1,TRBV4-2,CATGQRDNEQFF
14,TRBJ1-4,TRBV5-5,CASSFRAPNEKLFF
16,TRBJ2-1,TRBV11-2,CASRTLRQRTDNEQFF
16,TRBJ1-2,TRBV7-9,CVSSLGPGGQGYGYTF
13,.,TRBV10-3,CAIAPGTGETQYF
13,TRBJ2-2,TRBV10-3,CAIRSDNTGELFF
13,TRBJ1-2,TRBV5-1,CASSVTGVGGYTF
15,TRBJ2-1,TRBV12-3/TRBV12-4,CASILSAGGSDEQFF
15,TRBJ2-7,TRBV20-1,CSARDVKDPSYEQYF
13,TRBJ2-1,TRBV7-3,CASSLGGDDEQFF
17,TRBJ2-6,TRBV7-2,CASSLETGPSGANVLTF
13,TRBJ1-5,TRBV12-3/TRBV12-4,CASSFGGTQPQHF
15,TRBJ1-5,TRBV10-3,CAISGDGLQDQPQHF
13,TRBJ1-1,TRBV9,CASSAGGGTEAFF
17,TRBJ2-3,TRBV5-1,CASSLEGGTQGTDTQYF
16,TRBJ2-1,TRBV4-1,CASSQEGSSGGNEQFF
13,TRBJ1-4,TRBV13,CASSGTGNEKLFF
15,TRBJ1-5,TRBV20-1,CSAREGGRPYQPQHF